This T cell receptor beta chain was profiled in a study of blood T cell repertoires in COVID-19. Study-level information: Researchers got acute and convalescent COVID-19 samples from the United States, Italy and Spain. T cells, B-cell-depleted T cells, or PBMCs supplied cDNA or gDNA.

With V trimmed by 3 bases and J by 2 bases, 6 bases remained unmatched. This CDR3 contains 16 residues. Germline CDR1 MNHEY, CDR2 SMNVEV (reference sequence). Authors' analysis steps: Amplification of reference gene primers provided the estimated nucleated cell counts. This table comes from immunoSEQ multiplex PCR, and its TCRdb copy is limited to in-frame clones, with some not included. V and J calls and clone size are given by that table; D and trimming were obtained from the DNA. The sample includes some 150,000 clones, approximately 86% of them seen just once. This receptor was obtained from a man aged 65 to 79 with acute or convalescent COVID-19. Sequencing was carried out using peripheral blood. The chain couples TRBV27 to TRBJ2-1; 8 nucleotides agree with TRBD1. CDR3 sequence: CASSFARGLTYNEQFF. In DNA form, the CDR3 reads TGTGCCAGCAGTTTCGCCAGGGGGCTGACCTACAATGAGCAGTTCTTC.